This is a list of T cell receptor beta chains from one sample in a study of blood T cell repertoires in COVID-19. The protocol was immunoSEQ multiplex PCR, while the TCRdb copy is restricted to in-frame clones and leaves out a portion. The table includes 85,000 to 130,000 clones, about 80% detected once. Sequenced input: peripheral blood. The receptors derive from a man in his 60s with acute or convalescent COVID-19. The CDR3 runs from the conserved cysteine through the conserved F or W. D genes are given only for firm matches. A clone size is listed for some rows: how often the clone was seen (once, few, many), or a class if it is expanded.

TRBJ2-2 | many | TRBV29-1 | NA | CSVVGGGAGTGELFF | TGCAGCGTTGTAGGCGGGGGCGCAGGCACCGGGGAGCTGTTTTTT
TRBJ1-2 | NA | TRBV12-3/TRBV12-4 | NA | CASREGYGYTF | TGTGCCAGCAGGGAGGGCTATGGCTACACCTTC
TRBJ2-1 | NA | TRBV19 | NA | CASSLTRENEQFF | TGTGCCAGTAGCCTGACGAGGGAGAATGAGCAGTTCTTC
TRBJ2-2 | NA | TRBV5-1 | NA | CASTQEGRNTGELFF | TGCGCCAGCACTCAGGAGGGTAGGAACACCGGGGAGCTGTTTTTT
TRBJ2-3 | NA | TRBV6-2/TRBV6-3 | NA | CASSPPPRTGSTDTQYF | TGTGCCAGCAGTCCGCCACCCCGGACGGGAAGCACAGATACGCAGTATTTT
TRBJ2-3 | NA | TRBV24-1 | NA | CATSDSQGTYTQYF | TGTGCCACCAGTGACTCGCAGGGGACCTATACGCAGTATTTT
TRBJ2-1 | NA | TRBV6-6 | NA | CASSSGGNEQFF | TGTGCCAGCAGTTCAGGGGGGAATGAGCAGTTCTTC
TRBJ2-1 | NA | TRBV9 | NA | CASSAGLQHNEQFF | TGTGCCAGCTCCGCGGGACTGCAGCACAATGAGCAGTTCTTC
TRBJ1-3 | NA | TRBV2 | NA | CASRTETSGNTIYF | TGTGCCAGCAGGACGGAGACCTCTGGAAACACCATATATTTT
TRBJ1-4 | NA | TRBV27 | TRBD1 | CASSKTGSKLFF | TGTGCCAGCAGTAAGACAGGGTCGAAACTGTTTTTT
TRBJ2-1 | once | TRBV4-2 | NA | CASSQVERPSSYNEQFF | TGTGCCAGCAGCCAAGTCGAACGTCCGAGCTCCTACAATGAGCAGTTCTTC